The 9 T cell receptor beta chains below all came from one sample that was sequenced in a study of cytomegalovirus exposure and HLA in healthy donors. With 60 Vbeta and 13 Jbeta primers, the PCR was carried out. The protocol was immunoSEQ multiplex PCR, while the TCRdb copy is restricted to in-frame clones and leaves out a portion. Among 150,000 to 200,000 clones listed, more than 60% were seen once. The sample was PBMCs. These receptors were obtained from a middle-aged man in good health and CMV-seronegative.

The chain employs TRBV7-3 and TRBJ1-1; tentative D call: TRBD1 (5 bases). The CDR3 covers 14 residues. V dropped 0 bases and J dropped 1 base, with 6 bases sitting between them. The germline gives CDR1 SGHTA, CDR2 FQGTGA. In DNA form, the CDR3 reads TGTGCCAGCAGCTTAACCACAGGGAACACTGAAGCTTTCTTT. Amino acid sequence: CASSLTTGNTEAFF.

The sample holds a few counts of this clone. The J gene is TRBJ2-3, the V gene TRBV11-2; tentative D call: TRBD2 (6 bases). Germline V gene data show CDR1 as SGHAT and CDR2 as FQNNGV. The V end lost 1 base, the J end lost 1 base, and 9 bases lay between the germline ends. The CDR3 has 15 amino acids. The CDR3 loop is CASSLAWRGTDTQYF. DNA of the CDR3: TGTGCCAGCAGCTTAGCATGGAGGGGCACAGATACGCAGTATTTT.

This sequence joins TRBV28 and TRBJ1-2, with 9 bases fitting TRBD1. V gave up 4 bases and J gave up 3 bases; unmatched junction bases: 6. This CDR3 comprises 15 residues. Germline CDR1 MDHEN, CDR2 SYDVKM. DNA of the CDR3: TGTGCCAGCAGTTCCACAGGGGGCTTACACTATGGCTACACCTTC. This sequence encodes CASSSTGGLHYGYTF.

This chain links TRBV2 with TRBJ2-5, with no clear D. The assigned J gene may be wrong: the sequence end matches TRBJ2-7 better. CDR3 size: 12 residues. The germline gives CDR1 SNHLY, CDR2 FYNNEI. In nucleotides, the CDR3 is TGTGCCAGCAGGGCGACTTACTACGAGCAGTACTTC. It encodes CASRATYYEQYF.

Here the CDR3 DNA reads TGCGCCAGCAGCCCCTTTCCAGGCCAGCCCCAGCATTTT. It yields the protein CASSPFPGQPQHF. The chain couples TRBV4-3 to TRBJ1-5; D gene unclear. Trimming removed 4 bases from V and 7 bases from J, with 11 bases in between. The germline V gene encodes CDR1 LGHNA and CDR2 YSLEER. There are 13 residues in the CDR3.

This clone was seen only once. In nucleotides, the CDR3 is TGTGCCAGCAGCCTCATTAGCGGGGGGGCCAGAGATACGCAGTATTTT. Translation gives CASSLISGGARDTQYF. The chain recombines TRBV7-6 with TRBJ2-3, with 11 bases lining up with TRBD2. The CDR3 is made up of 16 amino acids. Germline CDR1 and CDR2: SGHVS and FNYEAQ. V lost 5 bases to trimming and J lost 5 bases; unmatched junction nucleotides: 9.

This chain links TRBV9 with TRBJ2-2; 7 bases fit TRBD1. The germline gives CDR1 SGDLS, CDR2 YYNGEE. V was clipped by 3 bases and J by 2 bases; unmatched bases: 4. The CDR3 loop spans 15 amino acids. The CDR3 sequence: CASSDRGRNTGELFF. The CDR3 region has the DNA TGTGCCAGCAGCGACAGGGGACGAAACACCGGGGAGCTGTTTTTT.

As concerns this clone: This CDR3 is also generated by other DNA sequences in the sample. The V gene is TRBV6-5, the J gene TRBJ1-2; perhaps TRBD1 as D (5 bases). Trimming left V 2 bases short and J 2 bases short, with 9 bases between. The CDR3 sequence is 14 residues long. CDR1 and CDR2 from the germline V gene are MNHEY and SVGAGI. The CDR3 reads CASSYRQGNYGYTF. For the CDR3, the DNA is TGTGCCAGCAGTTACCGGCAGGGAAACTATGGCTACACCTTC.

The gene calls are TRBV5-1 and TRBJ2-1; TRBD2 matches 10 bases. Unmatched junction bases numbered 9, after V lost 4 bases and J lost 5 bases. Germline CDR1 reads SGHRS; CDR2 reads YFSETQ. This CDR3 has 16 residues. The CDR3 here is CASSPLWSGGDNEQFF. CDR3 coding DNA: TGCGCCAGCAGCCCCCTCTGGAGCGGGGGGGACAATGAGCAGTTCTTC.